This TCR beta chain originates from a study of blood T cells in healthy people across ages. Alongside a J-beta primer mix, a sample-barcoded 5' primer served in a second PCR lasting roughly 7 to 11 cycles. One entry per CDR3 protein results from TCRdb running MiXCR on the 5' RACE reads. Here the sample spans 790,000 or so distinct CDR3 sequences, about half being singletons. This clonotype turned up a few times. The sample taken for sequencing was blood. The TCR originated in an older man in good health.

The CDR3 DNA reads TGCGCCAGCAGCCAAGTGCAGGGATCTCGGACGGTGCAGTACTTC. This gives the protein CASSQVQGSRTVQYF. The V call is TRBV4-3, the J call TRBJ2-4; D is possibly TRBD1 (5 bases). V was clipped by 1 base and J by 13 bases, with 20 bases between them. Germline lookup yields CDR1 LGHNA and CDR2 YSLEER. This CDR3 is 15 amino acids long.